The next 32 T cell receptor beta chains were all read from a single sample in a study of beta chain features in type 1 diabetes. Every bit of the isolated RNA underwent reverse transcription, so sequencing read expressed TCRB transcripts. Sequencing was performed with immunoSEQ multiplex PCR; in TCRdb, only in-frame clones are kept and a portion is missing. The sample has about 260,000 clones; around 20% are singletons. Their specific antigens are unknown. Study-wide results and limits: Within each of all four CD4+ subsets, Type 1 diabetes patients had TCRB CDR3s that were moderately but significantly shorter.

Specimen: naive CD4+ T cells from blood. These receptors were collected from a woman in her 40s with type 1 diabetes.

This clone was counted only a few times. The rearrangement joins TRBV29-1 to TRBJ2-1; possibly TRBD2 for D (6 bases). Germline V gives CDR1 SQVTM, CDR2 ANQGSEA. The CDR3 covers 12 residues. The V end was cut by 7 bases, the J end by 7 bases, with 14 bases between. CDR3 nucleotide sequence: TGCAGCGCTCTGACTAGTCTGAATGAGCAGTTCTTC. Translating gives CSALTSLNEQFF.

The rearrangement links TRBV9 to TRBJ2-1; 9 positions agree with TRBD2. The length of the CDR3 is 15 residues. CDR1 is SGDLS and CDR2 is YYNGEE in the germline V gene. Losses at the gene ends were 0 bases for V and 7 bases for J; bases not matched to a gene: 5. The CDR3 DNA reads TGTGCCAGCAGCGTAGGGCTAGCGGGGAGGAATGAGCAGTTCTTC. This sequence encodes CASSVGLAGRNEQFF.

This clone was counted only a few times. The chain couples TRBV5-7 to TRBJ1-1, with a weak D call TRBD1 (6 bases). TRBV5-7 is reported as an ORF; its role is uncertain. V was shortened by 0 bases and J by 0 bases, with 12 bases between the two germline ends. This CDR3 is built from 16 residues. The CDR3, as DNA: TGTGCCAGCAGCTTGGCCGAACAGGGTGTGAACACTGAAGCTTTCTTT. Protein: CASSLAEQGVNTEAFF.

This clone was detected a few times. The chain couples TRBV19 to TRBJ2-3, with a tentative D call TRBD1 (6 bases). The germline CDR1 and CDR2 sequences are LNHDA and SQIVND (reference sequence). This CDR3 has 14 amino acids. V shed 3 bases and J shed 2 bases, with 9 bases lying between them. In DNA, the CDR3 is TGTGCCAGTAGTATTTGGACAGACACAGATACGCAGTATTTT. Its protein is CASSIWTDTDTQYF.

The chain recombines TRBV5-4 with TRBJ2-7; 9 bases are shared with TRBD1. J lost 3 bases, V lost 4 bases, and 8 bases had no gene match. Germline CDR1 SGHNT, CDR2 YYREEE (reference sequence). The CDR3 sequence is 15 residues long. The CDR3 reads CASSPGTGMGYEQYF. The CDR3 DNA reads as TGTGCCAGCAGCCCAGGGACAGGGATGGGCTACGAGCAGTACTTC.

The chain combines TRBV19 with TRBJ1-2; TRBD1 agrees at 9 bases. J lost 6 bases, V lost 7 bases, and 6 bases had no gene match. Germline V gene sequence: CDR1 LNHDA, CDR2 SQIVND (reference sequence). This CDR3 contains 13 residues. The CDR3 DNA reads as TGTGCCAGTAACCTAGGGGACAGGGATGGCTACACCTTC. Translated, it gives CASNLGDRDGYTF.

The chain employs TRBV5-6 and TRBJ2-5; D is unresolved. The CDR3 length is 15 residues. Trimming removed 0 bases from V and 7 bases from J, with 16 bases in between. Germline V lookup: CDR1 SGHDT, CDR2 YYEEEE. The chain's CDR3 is CASSLGPPEPGTQYF. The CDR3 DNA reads TGTGCCAGCAGCTTGGGACCGCCAGAACCGGGGACCCAGTACTTC.

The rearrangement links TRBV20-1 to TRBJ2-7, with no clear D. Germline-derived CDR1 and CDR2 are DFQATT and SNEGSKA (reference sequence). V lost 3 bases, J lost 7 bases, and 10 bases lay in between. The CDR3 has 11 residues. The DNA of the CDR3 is TGCAGTGCTAGCCCCATTGTTGAGCAGTACTTC. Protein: CSASPIVEQYF.

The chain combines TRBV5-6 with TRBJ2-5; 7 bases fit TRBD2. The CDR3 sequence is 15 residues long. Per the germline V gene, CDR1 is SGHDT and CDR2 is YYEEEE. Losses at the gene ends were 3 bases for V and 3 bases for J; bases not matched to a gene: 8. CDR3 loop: CASSSTGLTEETQYF. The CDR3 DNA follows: TGTGCCAGCAGCTCAACGGGACTAACCGAAGAGACCCAGTACTTC.

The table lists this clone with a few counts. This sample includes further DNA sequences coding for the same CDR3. The CDR3 nucleotides are TGTGCCTGGAGTCCGGGAGGGGAGACCCAGTACTTC. Translation gives CAWSPGGETQYF. The chain recombines TRBV30 with TRBJ2-5; 8 bases align to TRBD2. J gave up 5 bases and V 2 bases, and 1 base lay outside the gene matches. CDR3 length: 12 amino acids. The germline V gene encodes CDR1 GTSNPN and CDR2 SVGIG (reference sequence).

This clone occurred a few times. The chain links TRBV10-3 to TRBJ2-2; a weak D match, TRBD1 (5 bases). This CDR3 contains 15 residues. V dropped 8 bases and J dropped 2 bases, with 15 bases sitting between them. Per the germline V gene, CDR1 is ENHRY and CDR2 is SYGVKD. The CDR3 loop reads CAIQQAPENTGELFF. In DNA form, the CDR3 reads TGTGCCATCCAACAGGCCCCCGAAAACACCGGGGAGCTGTTTTTT.

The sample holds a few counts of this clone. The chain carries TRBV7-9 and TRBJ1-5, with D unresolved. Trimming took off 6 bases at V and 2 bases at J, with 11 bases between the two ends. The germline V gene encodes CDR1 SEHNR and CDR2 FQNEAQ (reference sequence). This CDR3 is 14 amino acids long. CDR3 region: CASRRRVGNQPQHF. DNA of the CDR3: TGTGCCAGCAGGAGGAGGGTGGGCAATCAGCCCCAGCATTTT.

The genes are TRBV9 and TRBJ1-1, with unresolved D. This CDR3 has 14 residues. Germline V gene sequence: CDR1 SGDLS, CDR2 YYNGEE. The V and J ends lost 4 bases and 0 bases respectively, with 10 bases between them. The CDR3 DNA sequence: TGTGCCAGCAGCCCCAGTACTATGAACACTGAAGCTTTCTTT. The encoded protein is CASSPSTMNTEAFF. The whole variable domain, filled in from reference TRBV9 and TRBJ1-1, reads DSGVTQTPKHLITATGQRVTLRCSPRSGDLSVYWYQQSLDQGLQFLIQYYNGEERAKGNILERFSAQQFPDLHSELNLSSLELGDSALYFCASSPSTMNTEAFFGQGTRLTVV.

As DNA, the CDR3 is TGCGCCAGCAGCCAACCGTCCCGGACAGGTTACGAGCAGTACTTC. Its translation: CASSQPSRTGYEQYF. The genes are TRBV4-1 and TRBJ2-7, with TRBD1 matching 7 bases. The V and J ends lost 2 bases and 4 bases, in that order; junction bases with no gene match: 8. The CDR3 sequence is 15 residues long. Per the germline V gene, CDR1 is MGHRA and CDR2 is YSYEKL.

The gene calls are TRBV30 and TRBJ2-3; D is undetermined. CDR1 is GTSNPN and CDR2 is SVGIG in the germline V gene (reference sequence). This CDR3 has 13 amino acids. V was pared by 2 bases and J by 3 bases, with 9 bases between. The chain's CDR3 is CAWSKWATDTQYF. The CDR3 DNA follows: TGTGCCTGGAGTAAATGGGCTACAGATACGCAGTATTTT. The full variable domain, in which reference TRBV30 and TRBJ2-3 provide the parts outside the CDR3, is SQTIHQWPATLVQPVGSPLSLECTVEGTSNPNLYWYRQAAGRGLQLLFYSVGIGQISSEVPQNLSASRPQDRQFILSSKKLLLSDSGFYLCAWSKWATDTQYFGPGTRLTVL.

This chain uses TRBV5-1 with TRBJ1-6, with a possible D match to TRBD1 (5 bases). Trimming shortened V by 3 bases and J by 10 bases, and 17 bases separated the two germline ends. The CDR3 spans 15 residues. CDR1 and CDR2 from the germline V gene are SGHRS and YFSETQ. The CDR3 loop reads CASSSTSGRGSPLHF. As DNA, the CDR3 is TGCGCCAGCAGCTCCACATCAGGGAGGGGATCACCCCTCCACTTT.

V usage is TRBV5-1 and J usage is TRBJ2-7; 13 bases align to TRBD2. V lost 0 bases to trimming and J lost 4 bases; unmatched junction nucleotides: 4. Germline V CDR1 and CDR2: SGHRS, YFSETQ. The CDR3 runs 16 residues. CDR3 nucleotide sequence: TGCGCCAGCAGCTTGGTCCCACTAGCGGGAGGGTACGAGCAGTACTTC. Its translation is CASSLVPLAGGYEQYF.

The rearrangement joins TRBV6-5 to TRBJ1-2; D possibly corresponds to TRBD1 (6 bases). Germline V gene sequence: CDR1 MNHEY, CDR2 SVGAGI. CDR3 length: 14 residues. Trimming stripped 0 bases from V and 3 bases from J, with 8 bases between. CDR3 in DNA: TGTGCCAGCAGTTACTCATACAGGGACTATGGCTACACCTTC. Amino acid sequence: CASSYSYRDYGYTF.

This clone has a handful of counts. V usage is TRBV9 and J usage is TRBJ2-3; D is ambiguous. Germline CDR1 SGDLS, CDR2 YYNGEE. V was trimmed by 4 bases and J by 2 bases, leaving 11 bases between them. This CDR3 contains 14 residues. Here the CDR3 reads CASSTPTATDTQYF. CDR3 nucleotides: TGTGCCAGCAGCACCCCAACTGCCACAGATACGCAGTATTTT.

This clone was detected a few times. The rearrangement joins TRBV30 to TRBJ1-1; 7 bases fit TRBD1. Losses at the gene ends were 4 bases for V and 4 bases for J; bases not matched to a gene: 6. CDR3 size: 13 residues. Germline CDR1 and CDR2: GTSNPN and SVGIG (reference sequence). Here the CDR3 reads CAWKGDSSTEAFF. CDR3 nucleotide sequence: TGTGCCTGGAAGGGGGACAGCTCCACTGAAGCTTTCTTT.

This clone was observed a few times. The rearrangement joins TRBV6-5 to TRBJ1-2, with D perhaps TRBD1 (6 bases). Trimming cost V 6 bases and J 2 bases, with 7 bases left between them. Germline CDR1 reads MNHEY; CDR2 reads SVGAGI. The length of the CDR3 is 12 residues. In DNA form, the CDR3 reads TGTGCCAGCAGCACAGGGAACTATGGCTACACCTTC. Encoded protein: CASSTGNYGYTF.

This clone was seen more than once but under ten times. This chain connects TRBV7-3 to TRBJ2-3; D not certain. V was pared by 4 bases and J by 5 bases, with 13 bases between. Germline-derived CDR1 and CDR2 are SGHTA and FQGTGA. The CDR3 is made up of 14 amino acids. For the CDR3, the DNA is TGTGCCAGCAGCTCAAAGAGTGGGCTAGATACGCAGTATTTT. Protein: CASSSKSGLDTQYF.

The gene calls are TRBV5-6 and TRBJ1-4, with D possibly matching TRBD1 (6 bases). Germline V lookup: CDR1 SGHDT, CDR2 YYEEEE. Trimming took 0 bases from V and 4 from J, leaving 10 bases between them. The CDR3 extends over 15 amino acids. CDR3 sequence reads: CASSLATGGNEKLFF. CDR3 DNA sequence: TGTGCCAGCAGCTTGGCGACAGGAGGTAATGAAAAACTGTTTTTT.

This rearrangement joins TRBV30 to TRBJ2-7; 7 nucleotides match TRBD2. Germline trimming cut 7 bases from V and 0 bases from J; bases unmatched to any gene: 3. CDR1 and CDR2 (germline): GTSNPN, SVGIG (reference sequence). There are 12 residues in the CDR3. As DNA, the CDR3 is TGTGCCTCTTCTAGCGGCTCCTACGAGCAGTACTTC. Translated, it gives CASSSGSYEQYF.

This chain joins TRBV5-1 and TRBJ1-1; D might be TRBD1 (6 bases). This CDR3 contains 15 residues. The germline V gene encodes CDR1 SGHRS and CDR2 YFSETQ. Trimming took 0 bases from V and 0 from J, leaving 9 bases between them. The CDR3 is CASSLGDTMNTEAFF. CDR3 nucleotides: TGCGCCAGCAGCTTGGGGGACACCATGAACACTGAAGCTTTCTTT. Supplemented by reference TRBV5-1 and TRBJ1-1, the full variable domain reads KAGVTQTPRYLIKTRGQQVTLSCSPISGHRSVSWYQQTPGQGLQFLFEYFSETQRNKGNFPGRFSGRQFSNSRSEMNVSTLELGDSALYLCASSLGDTMNTEAFFGQGTRLTVV.

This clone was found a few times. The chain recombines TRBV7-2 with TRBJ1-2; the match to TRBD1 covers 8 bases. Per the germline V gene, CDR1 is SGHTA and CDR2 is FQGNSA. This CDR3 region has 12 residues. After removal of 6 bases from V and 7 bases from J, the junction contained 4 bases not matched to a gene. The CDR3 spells CASRRQGSGYTF. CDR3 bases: TGTGCCAGCAGAAGACAGGGGTCTGGCTACACCTTC.

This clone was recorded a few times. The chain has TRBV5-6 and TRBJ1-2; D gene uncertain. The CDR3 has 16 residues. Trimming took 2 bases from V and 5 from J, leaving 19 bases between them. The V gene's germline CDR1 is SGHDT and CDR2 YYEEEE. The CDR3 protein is CASSLTAGGDRYGYTF. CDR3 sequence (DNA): TGTGCCAGCAGCTTAACCGCAGGAGGTGATCGATATGGCTACACCTTC.

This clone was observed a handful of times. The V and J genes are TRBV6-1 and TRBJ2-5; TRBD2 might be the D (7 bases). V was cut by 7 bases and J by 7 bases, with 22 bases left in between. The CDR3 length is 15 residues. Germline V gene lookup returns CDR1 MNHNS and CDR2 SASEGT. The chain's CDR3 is CASKKGGAGQGTQYF. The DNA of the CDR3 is TGTGCCAGCAAGAAGGGGGGGGCCGGCCAGGGGACCCAGTACTTC.

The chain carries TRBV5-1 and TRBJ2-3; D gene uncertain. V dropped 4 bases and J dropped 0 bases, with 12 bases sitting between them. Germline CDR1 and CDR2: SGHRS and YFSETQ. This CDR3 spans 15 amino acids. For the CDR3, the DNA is TGCGCCAGCAGCGTTCGCGGTTTAAGCACAGATACGCAGTATTTT. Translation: CASSVRGLSTDTQYF.

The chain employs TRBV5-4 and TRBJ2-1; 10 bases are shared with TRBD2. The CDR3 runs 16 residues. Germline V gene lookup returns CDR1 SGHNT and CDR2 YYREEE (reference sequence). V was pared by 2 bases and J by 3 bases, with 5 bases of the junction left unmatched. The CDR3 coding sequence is TGTGCCAGCAGCTTCGATCCTAGCGGGAGCTACAATGAGCAGTTCTTC. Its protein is CASSFDPSGSYNEQFF. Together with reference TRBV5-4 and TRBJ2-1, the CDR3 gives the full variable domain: ETGVTQSPTHLIKTRGQQVTLRCSSQSGHNTVSWYQQALGQGPQFIFQYYREEENGRGNFPPRFSGLQFPNYSSELNVNALELDDSALYLCASSFDPSGSYNEQFFGPGTRLTVL.

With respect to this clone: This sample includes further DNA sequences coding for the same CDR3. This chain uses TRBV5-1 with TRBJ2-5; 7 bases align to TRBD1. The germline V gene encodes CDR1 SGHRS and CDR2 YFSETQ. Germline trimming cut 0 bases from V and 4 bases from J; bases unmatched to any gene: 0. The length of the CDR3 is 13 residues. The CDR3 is CASSLGQGETQYF. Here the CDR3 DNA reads TGCGCCAGCAGCTTGGGACAGGGAGAGACCCAGTACTTC.

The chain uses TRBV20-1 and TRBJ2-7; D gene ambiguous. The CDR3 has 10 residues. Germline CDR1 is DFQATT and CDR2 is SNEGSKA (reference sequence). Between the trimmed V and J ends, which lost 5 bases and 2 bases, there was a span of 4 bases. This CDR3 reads CSAQAYEQYF. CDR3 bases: TGCAGTGCTCAGGCCTACGAGCAGTACTTC.